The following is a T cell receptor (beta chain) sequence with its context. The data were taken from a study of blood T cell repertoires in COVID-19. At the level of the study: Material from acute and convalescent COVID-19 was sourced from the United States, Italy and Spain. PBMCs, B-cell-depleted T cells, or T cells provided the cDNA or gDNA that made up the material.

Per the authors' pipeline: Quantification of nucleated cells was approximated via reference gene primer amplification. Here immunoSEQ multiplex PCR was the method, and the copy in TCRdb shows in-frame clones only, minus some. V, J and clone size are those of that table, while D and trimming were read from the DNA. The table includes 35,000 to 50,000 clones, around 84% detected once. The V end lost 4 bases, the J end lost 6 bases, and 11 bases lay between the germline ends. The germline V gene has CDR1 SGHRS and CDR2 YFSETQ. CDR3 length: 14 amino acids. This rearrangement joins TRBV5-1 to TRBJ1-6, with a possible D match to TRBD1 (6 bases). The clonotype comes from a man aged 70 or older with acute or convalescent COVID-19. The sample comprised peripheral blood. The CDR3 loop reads CASSPGHTNSPLHF. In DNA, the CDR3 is TGCGCCAGCAGCCCGGGACACACTAATTCACCCCTCCACTTT.